This is a list of T cell receptor beta chains from one sample in a study of T cell responses to AZD1222 COVID-19 vaccine. The data were produced by immunoSEQ multiplex PCR, yet TCRdb's version contains in-frame clones alone and is incomplete. The data show about 120,000 clones, approximately 88% seen once. The input for sequencing was peripheral blood, taken on day 0 of AZD1222 vaccination. The receptors were sampled from an adult in good health. The CDR3 runs from the conserved cysteine through the conserved F or W. D genes are given only for firm matches. Clone size appears in some rows only: once, few, many, or a class for an expanded clone.

-	-	TRBV10-3	13	TRBJ1-4	TGTGCCATCAGTGAGCCGGAACATGAAAAACTGTTTTTT	CAISEPEHEKLFF
-	-	TRBV27	15	TRBJ1-5	TGTGCCAGCACCCTCAGGGGAGGCGGCAATCAGCCCCAGCATTTT	CASTLRGGGNQPQHF
-	-	TRBV6-1	12	TRBJ2-7	TGTGCCAGCAGTGAATCCGGACGGCAGCAGTACTTC	CASSESGRQQYF
-	-	TRBV7-3	13	TRBJ2-7	TGTGCCAGCAGCTTAACCGGGTTCGACGAGCAGTACTTC	CASSLTGFDEQYF
-	-	TRBV6-5	13	TRBJ1-2	TGTGCCAGCAGGACCGGGACCCCGGGTGGCTACACCTTC	CASRTGTPGGYTF
-	once	TRBV2	13	TRBJ1-4	TGTGCCAGCAGGTTGTCAACTAATGAAAAACTGTTTTTT	CASRLSTNEKLFF
-	-	TRBV28	15	TRBJ1-2	TGTGCCAGCAGTTTTGCTCGGAGCGGAGACTATGGCTACACCTTC	CASSFARSGDYGYTF
-	-	TRBV29-1	13	TRBJ2-7	TGCAGCGTTGATAAGGGGACCCCCTACGAGCAGTACTTC	CSVDKGTPYEQYF
-	-	TRBV28	12	TRBJ2-5	TGTGCCAGCAGTTTTGGGCTGGTGGCCCAGTACTTC	CASSFGLVAQYF
TRBD1	-	TRBV6-4	14	TRBJ1-2	TGTGCCAGCAATACGGGACAGGGGAACTATGGCTACACCTTC	CASNTGQGNYGYTF
-	-	TRBV29-1	13	TRBJ1-1	TGCAGCGCCGAGGGGGAGTTCACCACTGAAGCTTTCTTT	CSAEGEFTTEAFF
-	-	TRBV9	13	TRBJ1-1	TGTGCCAGCAGCGTAGCATACGGGGATGAAGCTTTCTTT	CASSVAYGDEAFF